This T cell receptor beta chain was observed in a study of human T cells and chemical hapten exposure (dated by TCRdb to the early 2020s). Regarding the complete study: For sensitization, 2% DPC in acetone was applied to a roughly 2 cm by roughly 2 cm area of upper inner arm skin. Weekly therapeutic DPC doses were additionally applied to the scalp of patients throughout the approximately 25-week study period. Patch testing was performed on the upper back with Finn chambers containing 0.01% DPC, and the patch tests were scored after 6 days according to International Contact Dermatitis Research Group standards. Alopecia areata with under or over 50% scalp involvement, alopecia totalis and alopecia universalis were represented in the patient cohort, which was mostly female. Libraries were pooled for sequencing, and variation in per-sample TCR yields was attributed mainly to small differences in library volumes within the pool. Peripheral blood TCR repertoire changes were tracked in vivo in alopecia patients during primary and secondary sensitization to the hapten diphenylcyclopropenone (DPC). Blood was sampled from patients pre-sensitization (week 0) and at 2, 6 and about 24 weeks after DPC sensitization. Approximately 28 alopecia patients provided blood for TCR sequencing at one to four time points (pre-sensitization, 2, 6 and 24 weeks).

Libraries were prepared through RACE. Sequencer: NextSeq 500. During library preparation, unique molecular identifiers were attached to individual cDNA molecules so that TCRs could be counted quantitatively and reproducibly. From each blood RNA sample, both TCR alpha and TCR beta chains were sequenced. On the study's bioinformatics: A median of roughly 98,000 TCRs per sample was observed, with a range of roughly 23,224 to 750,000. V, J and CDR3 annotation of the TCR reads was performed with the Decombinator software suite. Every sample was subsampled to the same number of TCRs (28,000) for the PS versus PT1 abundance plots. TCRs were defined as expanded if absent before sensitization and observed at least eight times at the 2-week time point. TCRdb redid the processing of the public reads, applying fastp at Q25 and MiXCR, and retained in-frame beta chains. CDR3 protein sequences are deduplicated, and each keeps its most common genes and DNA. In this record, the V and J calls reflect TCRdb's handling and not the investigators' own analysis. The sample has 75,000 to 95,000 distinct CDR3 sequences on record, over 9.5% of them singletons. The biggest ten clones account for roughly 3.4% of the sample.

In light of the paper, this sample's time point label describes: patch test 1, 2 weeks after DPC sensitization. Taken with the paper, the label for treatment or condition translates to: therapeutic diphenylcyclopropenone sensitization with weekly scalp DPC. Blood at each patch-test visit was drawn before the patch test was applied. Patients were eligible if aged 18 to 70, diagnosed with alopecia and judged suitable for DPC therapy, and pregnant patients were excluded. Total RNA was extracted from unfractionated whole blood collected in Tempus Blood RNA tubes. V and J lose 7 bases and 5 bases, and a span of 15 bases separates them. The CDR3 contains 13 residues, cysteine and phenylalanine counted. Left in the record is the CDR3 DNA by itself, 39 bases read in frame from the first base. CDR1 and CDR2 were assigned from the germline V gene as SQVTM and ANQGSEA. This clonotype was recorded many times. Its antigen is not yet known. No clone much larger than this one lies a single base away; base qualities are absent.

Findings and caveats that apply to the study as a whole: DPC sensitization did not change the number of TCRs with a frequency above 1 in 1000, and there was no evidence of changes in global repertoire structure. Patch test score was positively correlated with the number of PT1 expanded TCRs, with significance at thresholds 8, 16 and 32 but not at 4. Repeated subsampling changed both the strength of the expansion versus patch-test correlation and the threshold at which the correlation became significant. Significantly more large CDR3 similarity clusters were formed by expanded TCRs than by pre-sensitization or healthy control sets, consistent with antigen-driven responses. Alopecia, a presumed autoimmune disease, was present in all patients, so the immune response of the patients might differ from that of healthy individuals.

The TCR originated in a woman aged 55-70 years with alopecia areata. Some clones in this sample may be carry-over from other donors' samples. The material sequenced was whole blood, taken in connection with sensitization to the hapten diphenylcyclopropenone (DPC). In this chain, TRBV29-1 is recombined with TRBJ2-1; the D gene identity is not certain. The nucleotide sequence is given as TGCAGCGGTAACCAGGCCCGGAACAATGAGCAGTTCTTC. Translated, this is CSGNQARNNEQFF.